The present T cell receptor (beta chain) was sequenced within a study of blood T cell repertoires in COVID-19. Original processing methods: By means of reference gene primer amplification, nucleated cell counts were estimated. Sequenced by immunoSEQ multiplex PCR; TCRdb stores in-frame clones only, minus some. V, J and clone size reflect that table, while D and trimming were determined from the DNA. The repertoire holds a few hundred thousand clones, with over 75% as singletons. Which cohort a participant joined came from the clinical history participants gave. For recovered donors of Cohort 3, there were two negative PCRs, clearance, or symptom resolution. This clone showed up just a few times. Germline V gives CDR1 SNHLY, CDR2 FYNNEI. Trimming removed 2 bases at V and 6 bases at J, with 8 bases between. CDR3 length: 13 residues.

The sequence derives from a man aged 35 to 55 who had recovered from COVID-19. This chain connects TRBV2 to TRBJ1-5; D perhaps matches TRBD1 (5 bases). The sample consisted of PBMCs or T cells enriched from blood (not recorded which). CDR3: CASSEPGFQPQHF. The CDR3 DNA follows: TGTGCCAGCAGTGAACCAGGGTTTCAGCCCCAGCATTTT.